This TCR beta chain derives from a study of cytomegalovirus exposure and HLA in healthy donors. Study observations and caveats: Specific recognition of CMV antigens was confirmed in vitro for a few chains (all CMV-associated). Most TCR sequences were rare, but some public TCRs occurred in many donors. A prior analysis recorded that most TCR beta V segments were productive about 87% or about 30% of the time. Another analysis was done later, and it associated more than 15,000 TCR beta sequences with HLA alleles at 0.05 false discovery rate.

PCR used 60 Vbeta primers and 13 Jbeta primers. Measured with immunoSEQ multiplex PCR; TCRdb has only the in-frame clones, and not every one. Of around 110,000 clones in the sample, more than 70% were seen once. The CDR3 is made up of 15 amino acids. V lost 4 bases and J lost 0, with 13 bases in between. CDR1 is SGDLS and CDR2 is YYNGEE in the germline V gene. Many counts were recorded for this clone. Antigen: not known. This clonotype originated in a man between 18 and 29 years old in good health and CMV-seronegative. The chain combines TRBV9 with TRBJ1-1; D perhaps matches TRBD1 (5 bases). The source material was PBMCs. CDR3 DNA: TGTGCCAGCAGCCCAAGGACAACCTTGAACACTGAAGCTTTCTTT. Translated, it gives CASSPRTTLNTEAFF.